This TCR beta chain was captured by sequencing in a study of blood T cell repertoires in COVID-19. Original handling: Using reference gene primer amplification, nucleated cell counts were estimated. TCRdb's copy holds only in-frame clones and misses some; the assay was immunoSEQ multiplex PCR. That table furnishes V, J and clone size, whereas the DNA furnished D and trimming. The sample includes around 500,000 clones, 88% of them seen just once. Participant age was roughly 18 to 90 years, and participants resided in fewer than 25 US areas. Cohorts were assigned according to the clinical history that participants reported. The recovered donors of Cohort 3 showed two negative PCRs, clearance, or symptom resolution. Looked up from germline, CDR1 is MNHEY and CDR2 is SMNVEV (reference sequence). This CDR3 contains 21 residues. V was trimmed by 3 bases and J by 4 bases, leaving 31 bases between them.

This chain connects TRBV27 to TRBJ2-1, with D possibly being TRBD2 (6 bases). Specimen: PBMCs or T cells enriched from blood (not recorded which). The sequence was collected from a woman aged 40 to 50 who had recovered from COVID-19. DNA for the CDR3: TGTGCCAGCAGTTTGTTCCTCCCCAGCGACGGGAGTTTGTTCCTATACAATGAGCAGTTCTTC. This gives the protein CASSLFLPSDGSLFLYNEQFF.